One sample yielded the 8 T cell receptor beta chains listed below, sequenced in a study of blood T cell repertoires in COVID-19. The table came from immunoSEQ multiplex PCR; TCRdb's copy has only in-frame clones and leaves some out. The sample consists of about 400,000 clones, 87% of them appearing once. The sample comprised PBMCs or T cells enriched from blood (not recorded which). The source of these receptors is a woman under 30 with acute COVID-19.

This rearrangement joins TRBV19 to TRBJ1-5; D might be TRBD1 (6 bases). Germline V CDR1 and CDR2: LNHDA, SQIVND (reference sequence). V was cut by 7 bases and J by 5 bases, with 15 bases left in between. This CDR3 contains 14 residues. The CDR3 loop is CASTPRGEHQPQHF. The CDR3 DNA reads TGTGCCAGTACCCCCAGGGGAGAGCATCAGCCCCAGCATTTT. Full variable domain (rest looked up from reference TRBV19 and TRBJ1-5): DGGITQSPKYLFRKEGQNVTLSCEQNLNHDAMYWYRQDPGQGLRLIYYSQIVNDFQKGDIAEGYSVSREKKESFPLTVTSAQKNPTAFYLCASTPRGEHQPQHFGDGTRLSIL.

This clone was seen a few times. This rearrangement joins TRBV28 to TRBJ2-3; TRBD1 matches at 8 bases. The CDR3 totals 14 residues. The junction had 4 bases not matched to a gene; V was cut back by 7 bases and J by 1 base. Germline lookup yields CDR1 MDHEN and CDR2 SYDVKM. The DNA of the CDR3 is TGTGCCAGCACCGACAGGGGAGGCACAGATACGCAGTATTTT. Translation: CASTDRGGTDTQYF.

The chain links TRBV5-5 to TRBJ1-5; 10 nucleotides align to TRBD1. With V trimmed by 4 bases and J by 6 bases, 4 bases remained unmatched. The germline V gene has CDR1 SGHKS and CDR2 YYEKEE (reference sequence). The CDR3 spans 14 residues. CDR3 in DNA: TGTGCCAGCAGCGCGGGACAGGGGTTTCAGCCCCAGCATTTT. Its translation is CASSAGQGFQPQHF.

The chain is built from TRBV12-3 or TRBV12-4 and TRBJ1-4, with D hard to call. V was clipped by 6 bases and J by 4 bases, with 6 bases between them. This CDR3 region has 12 residues. In DNA, the CDR3 is TGTGCCAGCAGGGAGGATAATGAAAAACTGTTTTTT. It specifies CASREDNEKLFF.

The rearrangement joins TRBV30 to TRBJ2-3; the match to TRBD2 covers 7 bases. The CDR3 totals 14 residues. Trimming at V came to 4 bases and at J to 1 base, leaving 5 bases not matched to a gene. The germline V gene encodes CDR1 GTSNPN and CDR2 SVGIG (reference sequence). This CDR3 is CAWTGGSGTDTQYF. CDR3 nucleotide sequence: TGTGCCTGGACGGGCGGGAGTGGCACAGATACGCAGTATTTT. Drawing the rest from reference TRBV30 and TRBJ2-3, the complete variable domain is SQTIHQWPATLVQPVGSPLSLECTVEGTSNPNLYWYRQAAGRGLQLLFYSVGIGQISSEVPQNLSASRPQDRQFILSSKKLLLSDSGFYLCAWTGGSGTDTQYFGPGTRLTVL.

About this clone itself: The junction departs from germline at one end; a sequencing error may be responsible. As DNA, the CDR3 is TGTGCCAGCAGTCGGACAGGGGAGCACTTC. Encoded protein: CASSRTGEHF. The gene calls are TRBV12-3 or TRBV12-4 and TRBJ2-4; 9 bases match TRBD1. The CDR3 is made up of 10 amino acids.

The J gene is TRBJ2-3, the V gene TRBV10-1, with TRBD1 matching over 7 bases. Germline trimming cut 6 bases from V and 1 base from J; bases unmatched to any gene: 4. The V gene's germline CDR1 is WNHNN and CDR2 SYGVQD (reference sequence). The length of the CDR3 is 14 residues. The CDR3 here is CASRTTGGTDTQYF. Here the CDR3 DNA reads TGCGCCAGCAGAACAACAGGGGGCACAGATACGCAGTATTTT.

This rearrangement joins TRBV7-2 to TRBJ2-5, with 9 bases aligning to TRBD2. The germline CDR1 and CDR2 sequences are SGHTA and FQGNSA. The CDR3 is 16 amino acids. The V segment lost 5 bases and the J segment 5 bases; nucleotides outside the gene matches: 12. The chain's CDR3 is CASSPAGTSLGETQYF. The CDR3 nucleotides read TGTGCCAGCAGCCCCGCCGGGACTAGCTTAGGGGAGACCCAGTACTTC. The full variable domain, completed using reference TRBV7-2 and TRBJ2-5, is GAGVSQSPSNKVTEKGKDVELRCDPISGHTALYWYRQSLGQGLEFLIYFQGNSAPDKSGLPSDRFSAERTGGSVSTLTIQRTQQEDSAVYLCASSPAGTSLGETQYFGPGTRLLVL.